These T cell receptor beta chains were read from a single sample in a study of T cell responses to AZD1222 COVID-19 vaccine. Assay used: immunoSEQ multiplex PCR; TCRdb lists only in-frame clones, some missing. There are about 140,000 clones in the sample; 85% to 90% occur only once, and 1.9% lies in the top ten. This sample comprised peripheral blood, obtained on day 0 of AZD1222 vaccination. These receptors all stem from an adult in good health. The CDR3 runs from the conserved cysteine through the conserved F or W. The D gene is left open where the match is weak. Clone size is given for some rows only: seen once, a few or many times, or a class if the clone is expanded.

>13|.|once|TRBV4-3|TRBJ1-1
TGCGCCAGCAGCCAAGATGTGGGCTTGGAAGCTTTCTTT
CASSQDVGLEAFF
>16|.|once|TRBV29-1|TRBJ1-1
TGCAGCGTTGATTCCCAATCTCGGGGCCGGGGGGCTGAAGCTTTCTTT
CSVDSQSRGRGAEAFF
>13|.|.|TRBV12-3/TRBV12-4|TRBJ1-2
TGTGCCAGCAGCTACGACAGAAACTATGGCTACACCTTC
CASSYDRNYGYTF
>15|.|few|TRBV7-2|TRBJ1-1
TGTGCCAGCAGCATACCCGGGACACTGAACACTGAAGCTTTCTTT
CASSIPGTLNTEAFF
>15|.|once|TRBV2|TRBJ1-2
TGTGCCAGCAGTGAGGAGACTCTAACTAACTATGGCTACACCTTC
CASSEETLTNYGYTF
>15|.|.|TRBV30|TRBJ2-5
TGTGCCTGGGGTTCCTCTAACCGAAGACAAGAGACCCAGTACTTC
CAWGSSNRRQETQYF
>14|.|.|TRBV2|TRBJ2-7
TGTGCCACCAGGAGGGCGGATCAACCCTACGAGCAGTACTTC
CATRRADQPYEQYF
>13|.|.|TRBV27|TRBJ1-5
TGTGCCAGCAGTAGATCCCTCGGAGAACCCCAGCATTTT
CASSRSLGEPQHF
>12|.|.|TRBV6-4|TRBJ1-2
TGTGCCAGCAGTGGGACTGATAATGGCTACACCTTC
CASSGTDNGYTF
>13|.|.|TRBV6-5|TRBJ2-5
TGTGCCAGCAGTTACGGGGGTGGGGAGACCCAGTACTTC
CASSYGGGETQYF
>14|.|.|TRBV7-2|TRBJ2-2
TGTGCCAGCAGCTTAGTTCTGGTCACCGGGGAGCTGTTTTTT
CASSLVLVTGELFF
>15|TRBD1|.|TRBV4-3|TRBJ2-7
TGCGCCAGCAGCCAAGTAGGGACAGGGATCTACGAGCAGTACTTC
CASSQVGTGIYEQYF
>13|.|.|TRBV30|TRBJ1-1
TGTGCCTGGAGTCAACAGGGCGCCACTGAAGCTTTCTTT
CAWSQQGATEAFF
>15|TRBD1|.|TRBV4-3|TRBJ1-2
TGCGCCAGCAGCCAAGCAGGGGGCGGCAACTATGGCTACACCTTC
CASSQAGGGNYGYTF
>16|.|.|TRBV5-1|TRBJ2-5
TGCGCCAGCAGCTTGGGACTGGGGGGTGTCCAAGAGACCCAGTACTTC
CASSLGLGGVQETQYF
>14|.|.|TRBV3-1/TRBV3-2|TRBJ1-1
TGTGCCAGCAGCCCGGATCCGGTAAGGACTGAAGCTTTCTTT
CASSPDPVRTEAFF
>16|.|once|TRBV6-6|TRBJ2-1
TGTGCCAGCAGTTACTCGGGCCAGAGCTCCTACAATGAGCAGTTCTTC
CASSYSGQSSYNEQFF
>14|.|.|TRBV6-4|TRBJ1-1
TGTGCCAGCAGTGACTCGAGTCTGGGGGGGGCAGCTTTCTTT
CASSDSSLGGAAFF
>16|.|.|TRBV30|TRBJ1-1
TGTGCCTGGAGAAGGGGGGCGGGTTTCGGGGATACTGAAGCTTTCTTT
CAWRRGAGFGDTEAFF
>14|.|.|TRBV28|TRBJ1-2
TGTGCCAGCAGTTCTCCCGCCACTCCGGGAGGCTACACCTTC
CASSSPATPGGYTF
>14|TRBD1|.|TRBV7-9|TRBJ2-7
TGTGCCAGCAGCCCCGACAGGGTTGAAGACGAGCAGTACTTC
CASSPDRVEDEQYF
>18|.|.|TRBV28|TRBJ2-1
TGTGCCAGCAGTTTACGGGCCGGAGACCGAAGCTCCTACAATGAGCAGTTCTTC
CASSLRAGDRSSYNEQFF
>17|.|.|TRBV19|TRBJ2-1
TGTGCCAGTAGTATGTCTCAGTCCTTAAAACTTTACAATGAGCAGTTCTTC
CASSMSQSLKLYNEQFF
>12|.|.|TRBV6-5|TRBJ1-2
TGTGCCAGCAGTTTCTGGGGCTATGGCTACACCTTC
CASSFWGYGYTF
>15|.|.|TRBV6-5|TRBJ1-1
TGTGCCAGCAGTTACGCCCACACCATGAACACTGAAGCTTTCTTT
CASSYAHTMNTEAFF
>14|TRBD2|.|TRBV19|TRBJ2-7
TGTGCCAGTGGGGACGGGACTAGCGGCTACGAGCAGTACTTC
CASGDGTSGYEQYF